The 10 T cell receptor beta chains presented below share a single source sample, sequenced in a study of blood T cell repertoires in COVID-19. Profiling relied on immunoSEQ multiplex PCR, and the TCRdb table lists in-frame clones only, not all of them. This table holds 400,000 to 450,000 clones, around nine tenths found once. Sequenced: peripheral blood. All receptors derive from a middle-aged woman with COVID-19, enrolled during active disease.

The chain joins TRBV7-3 to TRBJ2-1; 7 bases align to TRBD1. V gave up 5 bases and J gave up 8 bases; unmatched junction bases: 12. The length of the CDR3 is 15 residues. Germline V lookup: CDR1 SGHTA, CDR2 FQGTGA. The CDR3 here is CASSAKQGNGYEQFF. CDR3 nucleotides: TGTGCCAGCAGCGCAAAACAGGGGAATGGTTATGAGCAGTTCTTC.

This chain joins TRBV28 and TRBJ2-2; D is possibly TRBD1 (6 bases). The CDR3 spans 14 residues. Looked up from germline, CDR1 is MDHEN and CDR2 is SYDVKM. Deletions cut 6 bases from V and 1 base from J, with 9 bases between. The CDR3 nucleotides are TGTGCCAGCAGGTGGGGACAGAACACCGGGGAGCTGTTTTTT. This codes for CASRWGQNTGELFF.

With regard to this clone: This specimen includes other DNA sequences encoding the same CDR3. This rearrangement joins TRBV15 to TRBJ1-2, with 7 bases aligning to TRBD1. This CDR3 has 14 amino acids. The trim removed 1 base at V and 2 bases at J, leaving 1 base unmatched. Germline loops: CDR1 LNHNV, CDR2 YYDKDF (reference sequence). The CDR3 is CATSRGGQNYGYTF. In DNA, the CDR3 is TGTGCCACCAGCAGAGGGGGACAGAACTATGGCTACACCTTC. Based on the CDR3 plus reference TRBV15 and TRBJ1-2, the full variable domain is DAMVIQNPRYQVTQFGKPVTLSCSQTLNHNVMYWYQQKSSQAPKLLFHYYDKDFNNEADTPDNFQSRRPNTSFCFLDIRSPGLGDTAMYLCATSRGGQNYGYTFGSGTRLTVV.

V and J are TRBV28 and TRBJ1-2; D perhaps matches TRBD1 (5 bases). Germline CDR1 and CDR2: MDHEN and SYDVKM. Between the trimmed V and J ends, which lost 5 bases and 5 bases, there was a span of 18 bases. This CDR3 contains 15 residues. The CDR3 loop is CASSPIISGGYGYTF. The CDR3 bases are TGTGCCAGCAGTCCGATTATTTCGGGGGGGTATGGCTACACCTTC.

The V and J genes are TRBV7-9 and TRBJ2-3; 8 bases match TRBD2. This CDR3 has 16 amino acids. Germline CDR1 is SEHNR and CDR2 is FQNEAQ (reference sequence). V gave up 4 bases and J gave up 2 bases; unmatched junction bases: 8. CDR3 sequence: CASSSRVAGHTDTQYF. The CDR3 nucleotides read TGTGCCAGCAGCTCCCGTGTAGCGGGGCACACAGATACGCAGTATTTT. Supplemented by reference TRBV7-9 and TRBJ2-3, the full variable domain reads DTGVSQNPRHKITKRGQNVTFRCDPISEHNRLYWYRQTLGQGPEFLTYFQNEAQLEKSRLLSDRFSAERPKGSFSTLEIQRTEQGDSAMYLCASSSRVAGHTDTQYFGPGTRLTVL.

The V and J genes are TRBV5-1 and TRBJ1-4, with 7 positions matching TRBD1. The CDR3 has 14 amino acids. Unmatched junction bases numbered 4, after V lost 0 bases and J lost 8 bases. Looked up from germline, CDR1 is SGHRS and CDR2 is YFSETQ. Here the CDR3 DNA reads TGCGCCAGCAGCTTGGGAGGGACAGACGAAAAACTGTTTTTT. Encoded protein: CASSLGGTDEKLFF.

V gene TRBV19 combines with J gene TRBJ1-1; D call uncertain. The CDR3 length is 12 residues. Germline assignment: CDR1 LNHDA and CDR2 SQIVND (reference sequence). Trimming removed 6 bases from V and 2 bases from J, with 7 bases in between. The CDR3 sequence is CASRTGNTEAFF. CDR3 nucleotide sequence: TGTGCCAGTAGAACGGGAAACACTGAAGCTTTCTTT.

The rearrangement uses TRBV5-8 and TRBJ1-2, with 7 bases that match TRBD1. Germline V gene data show CDR1 as SGHTS and CDR2 as YDEGEE. The V gene end was trimmed by 3 bases and the J gene end by 4 bases; junction bases not matched to a gene: 9. The CDR3 runs 15 residues. This CDR3 is CASSSSGTEIYGYTF. CDR3 in DNA: TGTGCCAGCAGCTCCTCCGGGACAGAGATCTATGGCTACACCTTC.

CDR3 nucleotides: TGTGCCAGCAGTCACGGAGGGTACAATCAGCCCCAGCATTTT. It encodes CASSHGGYNQPQHF. This chain joins TRBV25-1 and TRBJ1-5; unclear D gene. Germline values: CDR1 MGHDK, CDR2 SYGVNS. The CDR3 has 14 amino acids. V was trimmed by 5 bases and J by 3 bases, leaving 11 bases between them.

The V call is TRBV23-1, the J call TRBJ2-7, with 9 bases that match TRBD1. TRBV23-1 is given ORF status, its function remaining uncertain. The ends lost 9 bases at V and 4 bases at J; junction bases unmatched: 10. CDR3 length equals 14 residues. CDR3 in DNA: TGCGCCAGGCCGGGGACAGGGTTTTTGTACGAGCAGTACTTC. Residues: CARPGTGFLYEQYF.